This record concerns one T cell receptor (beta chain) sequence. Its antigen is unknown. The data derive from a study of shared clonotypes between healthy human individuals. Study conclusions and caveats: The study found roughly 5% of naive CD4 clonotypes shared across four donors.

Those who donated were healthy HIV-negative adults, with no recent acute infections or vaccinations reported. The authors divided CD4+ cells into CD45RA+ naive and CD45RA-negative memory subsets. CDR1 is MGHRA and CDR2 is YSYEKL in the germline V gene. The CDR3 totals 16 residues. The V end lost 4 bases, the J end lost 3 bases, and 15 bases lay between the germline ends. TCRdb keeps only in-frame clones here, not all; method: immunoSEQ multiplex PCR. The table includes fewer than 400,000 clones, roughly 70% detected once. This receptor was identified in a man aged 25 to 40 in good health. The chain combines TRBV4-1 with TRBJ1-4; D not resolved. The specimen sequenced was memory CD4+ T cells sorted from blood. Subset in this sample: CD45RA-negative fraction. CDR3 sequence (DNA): TGCGCCAGCAGCCTGATACCTGGTGGGGCTAATGAAAAACTGTTTTTT. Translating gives CASSLIPGGANEKLFF.